A single sample is the source of the 29 T cell receptor beta chains below, sequenced in a study of cytomegalovirus exposure and HLA in healthy donors. 13 Jbeta primers and 60 Vbeta primers were used for the PCR. TCRdb's table, derived via immunoSEQ multiplex PCR, lists solely in-frame clones and lacks some. Here the sample spans roughly 90,000 clones, roughly 78% being singletons. What was sequenced was PBMCs. Receptors were obtained from a man aged 25-45 years in good health and CMV-seronegative.

The chain is built from TRBV27 and TRBJ2-5, with TRBD1 as a possible D gene (6 bases). Germline V gene lookup returns CDR1 MNHEY and CDR2 SMNVEV (reference sequence). CDR3 length: 16 residues. V lost 11 bases and J 2 bases, leaving 24 bases between the germline ends. In DNA, the CDR3 is TGTGCCTCAGCAGTGGGGGCAGCAACCCTACAAGAGACCCAGTACTTC. Amino acids: CASAVGAATLQETQYF.

V is TRBV30 and J is TRBJ1-1, with 8 nucleotides matching TRBD1. CDR3 size: 15 residues. Germline loops: CDR1 GTSNPN, CDR2 SVGIG (reference sequence). V lost 2 bases and J lost 1; bases outside the gene matches: 6. CDR3 amino acids: CAWSTGTGPNTEAFF. DNA for the CDR3: TGTGCCTGGAGTACCGGGACAGGCCCGAACACTGAAGCTTTCTTT.

This chain uses TRBV9 with TRBJ2-7; 8 positions agree with TRBD2. J was trimmed by 6 bases and V by 2 bases; bases with no gene match: 7. The CDR3 spans 14 residues. CDR1 and CDR2 from the germline V gene are SGDLS and YYNGEE. CDR3 sequence reads: CASSVLAGGGEQYF. DNA for the CDR3: TGTGCCAGCAGCGTCTTGGCGGGAGGCGGCGAGCAGTACTTC.

The chain combines TRBV6-6 with TRBJ2-2; D is unresolved. The CDR3 contains 14 residues. Germline assignment: CDR1 MNHNY and CDR2 SVGAGI (reference sequence). V was pared by 0 bases and J by 4 bases, with 6 bases between. CDR3: CASSYSAGTGELFF. DNA for the CDR3: TGTGCCAGCAGTTACTCAGCAGGCACCGGGGAGCTGTTTTTT.

This clone occurred a few times. The V call is TRBV10-3, the J call TRBJ1-1; unclear D gene. Germline CDR1 and CDR2: ENHRY and SYGVKD. V dropped 3 bases and J dropped 4 bases, with 12 bases sitting between them. The CDR3 sequence is 14 residues long. The CDR3 loop reads CAISEVILVTEAFF. The CDR3 bases are TGTGCCATCAGTGAAGTCATATTAGTCACTGAAGCTTTCTTT.

CDR3 in DNA: TGCGCCAGCAGCGGCGGACTAGCGGGAGTCTACGAGCAGTACTTC. It is translated as CASSGGLAGVYEQYF. This chain uses TRBV5-1 with TRBJ2-7; 13 bases are shared with TRBD2. The CDR3 loop spans 15 amino acids. J was trimmed by 3 bases and V by 4 bases; bases with no gene match: 4. Germline V CDR1 and CDR2: SGHRS, YFSETQ.

The chain links TRBV19 to TRBJ1-1; D is undetermined. Germline V gives CDR1 LNHDA, CDR2 SQIVND (reference sequence). Trimming pared 0 bases from V and 1 base from J, leaving 12 bases between. The CDR3 sequence is 16 residues long. The CDR3 here is CASSIDREGQNTEAFF. The DNA for the CDR3 is TGTGCCAGTAGTATAGATCGGGAAGGCCAGAACACTGAAGCTTTCTTT.

This chain connects TRBV18 to TRBJ1-1, with D hard to call. The V end was cut by 2 bases, the J end by 7 bases, with 8 bases between. Germline CDR1 KGHSH, CDR2 LQKENI. The CDR3 is 12 residues long. The CDR3 nucleotides are TGTGCCAGCTCACCATCCGTCTATGAAGCTTTCTTT. As protein: CASSPSVYEAFF.

The rearrangement joins TRBV5-4 to TRBJ1-1; a weak D match, TRBD1 (5 bases). Trimming removed 0 bases from V and 1 base from J, with 13 bases in between. CDR3 length: 16 residues. Germline CDR1 reads SGHNT; CDR2 reads YYREEE (reference sequence). The CDR3 DNA reads as TGTGCCAGCAGCTTGGGACTAGGGACCCCGAACACTGAAGCTTTCTTT. This codes for CASSLGLGTPNTEAFF.

The chain uses TRBV29-1 and TRBJ1-1; 9 bases are a match to TRBD1. This CDR3 spans 13 amino acids. The germline V gene has CDR1 SQVTM and CDR2 ANQGSEA. J lost 0 bases, V lost 7 bases, and 3 bases had no gene match. The DNA of the CDR3 is TGCAGCGCCCGGACAGGGGTGAACACTGAAGCTTTCTTT. Residues: CSARTGVNTEAFF.

V gene TRBV9 combines with J gene TRBJ2-1, with D tentatively TRBD2 (6 bases). The V end was cut by 2 bases, the J end by 8 bases, with 20 bases between. Germline V gene sequence: CDR1 SGDLS, CDR2 YYNGEE. This CDR3 has 16 residues. Here the CDR3 DNA reads TGTGCCAGCAGCGTCGACCGACTAGTTTCAAGCCATGAGCAGTTCTTC. Amino acids: CASSVDRLVSSHEQFF.

This chain joins TRBV6-1 and TRBJ2-1; D might be TRBD1 (6 bases). Germline assignment: CDR1 MNHNS and CDR2 SASEGT. V lost 2 bases, J lost 5 bases, and 13 bases lay in between. The CDR3 has 15 amino acids. The CDR3 reads CASSETPGHHNEQFF. CDR3 coding DNA: TGTGCCAGCAGTGAAACCCCGGGACACCACAATGAGCAGTTCTTC.

This clone was detected only once. V and J are TRBV18 and TRBJ1-2, with 7 bases that match TRBD1. The CDR3 is made up of 13 amino acids. The V gene end was trimmed by 3 bases and the J gene end by 6 bases; junction bases not matched to a gene: 4. CDR1 and CDR2 (germline): KGHSH, LQKENI. The DNA of the CDR3 is TGTGCCAGCTCACCGGGACAGCACAATGGCTACACCTTC. Translating gives CASSPGQHNGYTF.

The gene calls are TRBV11-1 and TRBJ1-1; the D gene is possibly TRBD1 (6 bases). V shed 5 bases and J shed 0 bases, with 16 bases lying between them. Germline V gene sequence: CDR1 SGHAT, CDR2 FQDESV (reference sequence). The CDR3 length is 16 residues. This CDR3 is CASSPWGRMLNTEAFF. The CDR3 DNA follows: TGTGCCAGCAGCCCCTGGGGGCGGATGTTGAACACTGAAGCTTTCTTT.

The chain has TRBV6-5 and TRBJ2-5; TRBD1 might be the D (6 bases). V shed 2 bases and J shed 5 bases, with 12 bases lying between them. Germline CDR1 and CDR2: MNHEY and SVGAGI. This CDR3 spans 14 amino acids. The CDR3 DNA sequence: TGTGCCAGCAGTTACCAAAGGGGGTTGGAGACCCAGTACTTC. This gives the protein CASSYQRGLETQYF.

The chain uses TRBV28 and TRBJ1-6; D unclear. Germline CDR1 reads MDHEN; CDR2 reads SYDVKM. The CDR3 runs 14 residues. V lost 6 bases, J lost 0 bases, and 6 bases lay in between. CDR3 bases: TGTGCCAGCAGATCCAGCTCCTATAATTCACCCCTCCACTTT. Translation: CASRSSSYNSPLHF.

This rearrangement joins TRBV5-1 to TRBJ1-6; unclear D gene. Germline assignment: CDR1 SGHRS and CDR2 YFSETQ. The CDR3 is 15 residues long. V gave up 2 bases and J gave up 10 bases, with 16 bases separating them. CDR3 sequence: CASSFGRGDESPLHF. The CDR3 DNA follows: TGCGCCAGCAGCTTTGGTCGGGGAGATGAGTCACCCCTCCACTTT. Full variable domain (remainder filled in from reference TRBV5-1 and TRBJ1-6): KAGVTQTPRYLIKTRGQQVTLSCSPISGHRSVSWYQQTPGQGLQFLFEYFSETQRNKGNFPGRFSGRQFSNSRSEMNVSTLELGDSALYLCASSFGRGDESPLHFGNGTRLTVT.

The rearrangement links TRBV19 to TRBJ1-5; a possible D gene is TRBD1 (6 bases). The CDR3 length is 17 residues. Trimming took 4 bases from V and 4 from J, leaving 20 bases between them. Germline CDR1 is LNHDA and CDR2 is SQIVND (reference sequence). The CDR3 sequence: CASSNPPSGHSNQPQHF. The DNA of the CDR3 is TGTGCCAGTAGTAACCCACCATCGGGACACAGTAATCAGCCCCAGCATTTT.

This sequence joins TRBV6-5 and TRBJ1-1; 8 bases are a match to TRBD1. J was trimmed by 0 bases and V by 6 bases; bases with no gene match: 3. The CDR3 consists of 14 residues. In germline, CDR1 is MNHEY, CDR2 SVGAGI. DNA of the CDR3: TGTGCCAGCAGCGCGACAGGGGTGAACACTGAAGCTTTCTTT. This codes for CASSATGVNTEAFF.

The chain recombines TRBV30 with TRBJ2-1; no firm D call. Germline assignment: CDR1 GTSNPN and CDR2 SVGIG (reference sequence). The CDR3 length is 13 residues. With 0 bases removed from V and 5 bases from J, the gap between germline ends came to 8 bases. CDR3 residues: CAWSVHFNNEQFF. Here the CDR3 DNA reads TGTGCCTGGAGTGTACATTTTAACAATGAGCAGTTCTTC. Combining the CDR3 with reference TRBV30 and TRBJ2-1 gives the whole variable domain SQTIHQWPATLVQPVGSPLSLECTVEGTSNPNLYWYRQAAGRGLQLLFYSVGIGQISSEVPQNLSASRPQDRQFILSSKKLLLSDSGFYLCAWSVHFNNEQFFGPGTRLTVL.

The rearrangement links TRBV14 to TRBJ1-1; the match to TRBD1 covers 7 bases. Germline lookup yields CDR1 SGHDN and CDR2 FVKESK. Trimming took 4 bases from V and 4 from J; bases not matched to a gene: 6. The CDR3 sequence is 14 residues long. In nucleotides, the CDR3 is TGTGCCAGCAGCCCGTGGACAGGCGGCACTGAAGCTTTCTTT. This gives the protein CASSPWTGGTEAFF.

The chain combines TRBV9 with TRBJ1-2, with TRBD1 matching 7 bases. With V trimmed by 0 bases and J by 7 bases, 3 bases remained unmatched. There are 13 residues in the CDR3. Germline V gene data show CDR1 as SGDLS and CDR2 as YYNGEE. The CDR3: CASSVVTGSGYTF. CDR3 nucleotide sequence: TGTGCCAGCAGCGTAGTGACAGGGTCTGGCTACACCTTC.

The chain joins TRBV7-2 to TRBJ2-5, with 8 bases matching TRBD1. V lost 6 bases to trimming and J lost 5 bases; unmatched junction nucleotides: 11. Germline loops: CDR1 SGHTA, CDR2 FQGNSA. The CDR3 length is 15 residues. CDR3 nucleotides: TGTGCCAGCAGTCGGGACAGGTTGACGAGGGAGACCCAGTACTTC. Translated, it gives CASSRDRLTRETQYF.

This chain links TRBV6-1 with TRBJ2-7, with 10 positions matching TRBD1. The germline gives CDR1 MNHNS, CDR2 SASEGT. CDR3 length: 15 residues. V lost 1 base and J lost 5; bases outside the gene matches: 5. The CDR3 is CASSEGETGGNEQYF. In DNA, the CDR3 is TGTGCCAGCAGTGAAGGGGAGACAGGGGGCAACGAGCAGTACTTC.

The chain uses TRBV9 and TRBJ2-2, with 12 bases aligning to TRBD1. The trim removed 2 bases at V and 7 bases at J, leaving 27 bases unmatched. The CDR3 runs to 23 residues. Germline CDR1 reads SGDLS; CDR2 reads YYNGEE. For the CDR3, the DNA is TGTGCCAGCAGCGTGAACCTATCCCGGGACAGGGGGCTTACGTGGTCCGAGGTCGGGGAGCTGTTTTTT. Protein: CASSVNLSRDRGLTWSEVGELFF.

The J gene is TRBJ2-7, the V gene TRBV27; 7 nucleotides agree with TRBD1. Germline CDR1 and CDR2: MNHEY and SMNVEV (reference sequence). J was trimmed by 9 bases and V by 3 bases; bases with no gene match: 17. This CDR3 region has 16 residues. The CDR3 DNA sequence: TGTGCCAGCAGTTTCTTAGCCGGGACAGCCTCGGGCGGGCAGTACTTC. Translating it yields CASSFLAGTASGGQYF.

The rearrangement uses TRBV27 and TRBJ1-1; no reliable D call. The CDR3 spans 13 residues. Trimming removed 6 bases from V and 5 bases from J, with 13 bases in between. Germline CDR1 reads MNHEY; CDR2 reads SMNVEV (reference sequence). The CDR3 region has the DNA TGTGCCAGCAGCCTTTCGAGAGGGACTGAAGCTTTCTTT. It codes for CASSLSRGTEAFF.

The J gene is TRBJ1-1, the V gene TRBV18; D is perhaps TRBD1 (5 bases). The CDR3 totals 11 residues. Germline assignment: CDR1 KGHSH and CDR2 LQKENI. V lost 6 bases and J 4 bases, leaving 6 bases between the germline ends. The CDR3 loop reads CASSGATEAFF. In nucleotides, the CDR3 is TGTGCCAGCTCTGGGGCCACTGAAGCTTTCTTT.

The CDR3 region is CASSPRTGDETQYF. In nucleotides, the CDR3 is TGTGCCAGCTCACCCCGGACGGGGGACGAGACCCAGTACTTC. The gene calls are TRBV18 and TRBJ2-5; a weak D match, TRBD2 (6 bases). This CDR3 is built from 14 residues. V lost 3 bases to trimming and J lost 5 bases, with 13 bases between them. Germline CDR1 reads KGHSH; CDR2 reads LQKENI.